These T cell receptor beta chains were read from a single sample in a study of T cell changes during pregnancy in multiple sclerosis. This table comes from immunoSEQ multiplex PCR, and its TCRdb copy is limited to in-frame clones, with some not included. The top ten clones hold around 2.6% of a sample with 65,000 to 95,000 clones, roughly 91% of them seen once. Here the sequenced sample was peripheral blood, taken after pregnancy. All receptors derive from a female donor in good health, enrolled as a control in a pregnancy study. CDR3s include the opening cysteine and the closing phenylalanine or tryptophan. The D gene is left open where the match is weak. Some rows have no size entry. The others give once, few or many, or a class for an expanded clone.

CDR3 DNA | CDR3 protein | clone size | CDR3 length | J gene | D gene | V gene
TGTGCCAGCTCACCACCGGGTCTAGCGGGAGGAGAGACCCAGTACTTC | CASSPPGLAGGETQYF | NA | 16 | TRBJ2-5 | TRBD2 | TRBV18
TGTGCCAGAAGCTCTAGCGGGACCTACGAGCAGTACTTC | CARSSSGTYEQYF | NA | 13 | TRBJ2-7 | TRBD2 | TRBV5-3
TGCGCCAGCAGAGGGACAGCTGGAAACACCATATATTTT | CASRGTAGNTIYF | NA | 13 | TRBJ1-3 | TRBD1 | TRBV5-1
TGTGCCAGCAGTAGCTCCGGCGGCAACACTGAAGCTTTCTTT | CASSSSGGNTEAFF | NA | 14 | TRBJ1-1 | NA | TRBV6-4
TGTGCCTGGAGCCGGGCGAGGGAGGGCTACACCTTC | CAWSRAREGYTF | NA | 12 | TRBJ1-2 | NA | TRBV30
TGTGCCATCAGTACTACAGGGCAGACTGAAGCTTTCTTT | CAISTTGQTEAFF | few | 13 | TRBJ1-1 | NA | TRBV10-3
TGTGCCAGCAGCTCCCCCGCCTACGAGCAGTACTTC | CASSSPAYEQYF | NA | 12 | TRBJ2-7 | NA | TRBV6-5
TGTGCCAGCAGCTATTCCGGGACTAGCGGGGGAAATGAGCAGTTCTTC | CASSYSGTSGGNEQFF | NA | 16 | TRBJ2-1 | TRBD2 | TRBV7-2
TGTGCCAGCTCACCATTCAGCGGGAGTGGGTACGAGCAGTACTTC | CASSPFSGSGYEQYF | NA | 15 | TRBJ2-7 | TRBD2 | TRBV18
TGCGCCAGCAGCCCCCCTAGAGGTGAAGCTTTCTTT | CASSPPRGEAFF | few | 12 | TRBJ1-1 | NA | TRBV4-3
TGCGCCAGCAGCTTGGCCGATGGCTACACCTTC | CASSLADGYTF | NA | 11 | TRBJ1-2 | NA | TRBV5-1
TGTGCCAGTAGCCCACAGGGGGGTCCTGACTCCTACGAGCAGTACTTC | CASSPQGGPDSYEQYF | NA | 16 | TRBJ2-7 | TRBD1 | TRBV19
TGTGCCAGCAGCGTAGGCCCAGACAGACTAGCCAAAAACATTCAGTACTTC | CASSVGPDRLAKNIQYF | NA | 17 | TRBJ2-4 | NA | TRBV9
TGTGCCAGCAGTCCCAAAGGGACGCGGGGTCACAATGAGCAGTTCTTC | CASSPKGTRGHNEQFF | NA | 16 | TRBJ2-1 | NA | TRBV27
TGTGCCAGCATGGGTAGGGGAAATTCACCCCTCCACTTT | CASMGRGNSPLHF | NA | 13 | TRBJ1-6 | NA | TRBV2
TGTGCCATCAGCGCCCCGGGACAGGGGCCTCGGGAGCAGTACTTC | CAISAPGQGPREQYF | NA | 15 | TRBJ2-7 | TRBD1 | TRBV10-3
TGCAGCGTTGTTGACAGGGGGGGGGCCAACGTCCTGACTTTC | CSVVDRGGANVLTF | NA | 14 | TRBJ2-6 | TRBD1 | TRBV29-1
TGTGCCAGCTCACCATGGACAGGGGAAAAACTGTTTTTT | CASSPWTGEKLFF | NA | 13 | TRBJ1-4 | TRBD1 | TRBV18
TGTGCCAGCAGTAGCGTCCCCGGCAATGAGCAGTTCTTC | CASSSVPGNEQFF | NA | 13 | TRBJ2-1 | NA | TRBV7-3
TGTGCCAGCAGCTTCTCCGGGGGCAATCAGCCCCAGCATTTT | CASSFSGGNQPQHF | NA | 14 | TRBJ1-5 | NA | TRBV7-8
TGTGCCTGGAGTGTAGTCGGGGGGGGCACAGATACGCAGTATTTT | CAWSVVGGGTDTQYF | NA | 15 | TRBJ2-3 | TRBD2 | TRBV30
TGTGCCAGCAGTTTTGAACAGGGGGACCCCGCGAACACCGGGGAGCTGTTTTTT | CASSFEQGDPANTGELFF | few | 18 | TRBJ2-2 | TRBD1 | TRBV27
TGTGCCAGCAGTTTATATGGGGCCGGAGAGACCCAGTACTTC | CASSLYGAGETQYF | NA | 14 | TRBJ2-5 | NA | TRBV27
TGTGCCAGCAGTCAGGACAGGACCTATGGCTACACCTTC | CASSQDRTYGYTF | NA | 13 | TRBJ1-2 | TRBD1 | TRBV14
TGTGCCAGCAGCTTAAGAACTAGCGGGACCTACAATGAGCAGTTCTTC | CASSLRTSGTYNEQFF | NA | 16 | TRBJ2-1 | TRBD2 | TRBV11-2
TGTGCCAGCAGCGAAACGTGGACCTCAAGCGGGAGTGCAGATACGCAGTATTTT | CASSETWTSSGSADTQYF | NA | 18 | TRBJ2-3 | TRBD2 | TRBV7-3
TGCAGTGCTAGAGAAGGGGGCATTCAGTACTTC | CSAREGGIQYF | NA | 11 | TRBJ2-4 | NA | TRBV20-1
TGTGCCAGCAGCTTGTATTGGAGCGGGAGCTCCTACGAGCAGTACTTC | CASSLYWSGSSYEQYF | NA | 16 | TRBJ2-7 | TRBD2 | TRBV5-4
TGTGCCAGCAGTACGACAGGACTTGGGGCCAACGTCCTGACTTTC | CASSTTGLGANVLTF | once | 15 | TRBJ2-6 | NA | TRBV28
TGTGCCAGCAGCCTTGACCCGGCGGACACCGGGGAGCTGTTTTTT | CASSLDPADTGELFF | NA | 15 | TRBJ2-2 | NA | TRBV7-3
TGTGCCAGCAGTTGGGACAGGGGTCATGGCTACACCTTC | CASSWDRGHGYTF | NA | 13 | TRBJ1-2 | TRBD1 | TRBV28
TGTGCCAGCAGGAGGGACAGCGGAAGCTCCTACAATGAGCAGTTCTTC | CASRRDSGSSYNEQFF | NA | 16 | TRBJ2-1 | TRBD1 | TRBV2
TGTGCCAGCAGCCCGCCCCGACAGGGTTTGCACACTGAAGCTTTCTTT | CASSPPRQGLHTEAFF | NA | 16 | TRBJ1-1 | TRBD1 | TRBV11-1
TGTGCCAGCAGCTTGCCGCGAATGAACACTGAAGCTTTCTTT | CASSLPRMNTEAFF | NA | 14 | TRBJ1-1 | NA | TRBV5-5
TGTGCCAGTAGTTTTGCAGGGGCCAGGACCTACGAGCAGTACTTC | CASSFAGARTYEQYF | NA | 15 | TRBJ2-7 | NA | TRBV19
TGTGCCAGCAGCCCGGGGGATACCTACGAGCAGTACTTC | CASSPGDTYEQYF | once | 13 | TRBJ2-7 | NA | TRBV11-2
TGTGCCAGTACTTTGCTAGCGGGAGGGGATGAGCAGTTCTTC | CASTLLAGGDEQFF | once | 14 | TRBJ2-1 | TRBD2 | TRBV19
TGTGCCAGTAATAACAGGGGGGGGGAGACCCAGTACTTC | CASNNRGGETQYF | NA | 13 | TRBJ2-5 | NA | TRBV19
TGTGCCAGCAGCTTTGGAGTAGGAGGGTTGGATGGCTACACCTTC | CASSFGVGGLDGYTF | many | 15 | TRBJ1-2 | NA | TRBV13
TGTGCCAGCTCACTGACAGGGGGCAGGAATTCACCCCTCCACTTT | CASSLTGGRNSPLHF | NA | 15 | TRBJ1-6 | TRBD1 | TRBV18
TGTGCCAGCAGCCCTGGGACAGCCGCCCCCGGGGAGCTGTTTTTT | CASSPGTAAPGELFF | once | 15 | TRBJ2-2 | TRBD1 | TRBV9
TGTGCCAGTATTCTTCCGTTGTCAGTTGACTGGTTATCAGATACGCAGTATTTT | CASILPLSVDWLSDTQYF | once | 18 | TRBJ2-3 | NA | TRBV19
TGTGCCAGCAGCTTGGGGCAGAACAGGGGACATAATGGCTACACCTTC | CASSLGQNRGHNGYTF | NA | 16 | TRBJ1-2 | TRBD1 | TRBV5-4
TGTGCCAGCAAGGGACAGGCGTCTAACTATGGCTACACCTTC | CASKGQASNYGYTF | NA | 14 | TRBJ1-2 | TRBD1 | TRBV2
TGTGCCAGTAGTTTCGGGACAAGGAACACCGGGGAGCTGTTTTTT | CASSFGTRNTGELFF | NA | 15 | TRBJ2-2 | NA | TRBV19
TGTGCCTGGAGCCGGCGGCGGGAGGGCCGCCCGACCGGCAATGAGCAGTTCTTC | CAWSRRREGRPTGNEQFF | NA | 18 | TRBJ2-1 | TRBD2 | TRBV30
TGTGCCAGCAGTGAGAGTGACTCCTACGAGCAGTACTTC | CASSESDSYEQYF | NA | 13 | TRBJ2-7 | NA | TRBV6-1
TGTGCCAGCAGTCCTAATGAGGAGGCTTTCTTT | CASSPNEEAFF | NA | 11 | TRBJ1-1 | NA | TRBV6-6
TGTGCCAGCAGCCTACAATATACCCGGGGTCGTGCTGAAGCTTTCTTT | CASSLQYTRGRAEAFF | NA | 16 | TRBJ1-1 | NA | TRBV5-6
TGTGCCAGCTTATCCATCGGACAGGTGGATGGCTACACCTTC | CASLSIGQVDGYTF | NA | 14 | TRBJ1-2 | TRBD1 | TRBV6-5
TGTGCCAGCAGCCTAACTAGCGGGGGGGCCGGGGAGACCCAGTACTTC | CASSLTSGGAGETQYF | NA | 16 | TRBJ2-5 | TRBD2 | TRBV9
TGTGCCAGCATACGGACAGGGTCTGCCTCTGGAAACACCATATATTTT | CASIRTGSASGNTIYF | few | 16 | TRBJ1-3 | TRBD1 | TRBV11-2
TGTGCCAGCAGCCAATCGACAGGGGCCCAGGCCTACGAGCAGTACTTC | CASSQSTGAQAYEQYF | NA | 16 | TRBJ2-7 | TRBD1 | TRBV9
TGCGCCAGCAGCCAAGAGAGGACAGGGGTCGGAAACACCATATATTTT | CASSQERTGVGNTIYF | NA | 16 | TRBJ1-3 | TRBD1 | TRBV4-3
TGTGCCAGCAGCTTAGAGTCAGGGGCCGGCACTGAAGCTTTCTTT | CASSLESGAGTEAFF | NA | 15 | TRBJ1-1 | NA | TRBV7-2